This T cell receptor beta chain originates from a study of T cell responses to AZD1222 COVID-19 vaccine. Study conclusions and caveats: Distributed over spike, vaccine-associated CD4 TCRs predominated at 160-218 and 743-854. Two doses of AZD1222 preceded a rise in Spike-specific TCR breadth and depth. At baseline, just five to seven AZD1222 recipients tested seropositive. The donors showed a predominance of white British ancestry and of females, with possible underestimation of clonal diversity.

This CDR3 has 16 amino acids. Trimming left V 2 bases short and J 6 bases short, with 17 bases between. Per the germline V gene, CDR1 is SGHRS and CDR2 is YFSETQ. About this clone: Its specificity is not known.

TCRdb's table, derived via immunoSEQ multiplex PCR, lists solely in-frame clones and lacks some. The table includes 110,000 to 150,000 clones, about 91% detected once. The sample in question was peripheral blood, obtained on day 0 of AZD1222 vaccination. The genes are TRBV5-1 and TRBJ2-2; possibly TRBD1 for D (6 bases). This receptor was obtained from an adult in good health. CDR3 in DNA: TGCGCCAGCAGCTTCTTACAGGGTCATTCGGCCGGGGAGCTGTTTTTT. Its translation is CASSFLQGHSAGELFF.